The T cell receptor (beta chain) described here comes from a study of T cell responses to AZD1222 COVID-19 vaccine. TCRdb's table, derived via immunoSEQ multiplex PCR, lists solely in-frame clones and lacks some. The table lists approximately 89,000 clones, 90% to 95% of them singletons. With respect to this clone: Antigen unknown.

Findings of the study overall: Regions 160-218 and 743-854 held dominance among vaccine-associated CD4 TCRs, which spanned spike. The study identified only five or six AZD1222 recipients as seropositive at baseline. In all cases, repertoires were sampled only after the peak T cell response.

After removal of 4 bases from V and 4 bases from J, the junction contained 12 bases not matched to a gene. CDR1 and CDR2 from the germline V gene are SGHRS and YFSETQ. This CDR3 is built from 18 residues. This TCR derives from an adult who received the AZD1222 COVID-19 vaccine. This specimen was peripheral blood, taken 28 days after the second AZD1222 dose. The rearrangement links TRBV5-1 to TRBJ2-1, with 12 bases identical to TRBD2. CDR3 loop: CASSPRASGRASYNEQFF. CDR3 DNA: TGCGCCAGCAGCCCACGAGCTAGCGGGAGGGCCAGTTACAATGAGCAGTTCTTC. Based on the CDR3 plus reference TRBV5-1 and TRBJ2-1, the full variable domain is KAGVTQTPRYLIKTRGQQVTLSCSPISGHRSVSWYQQTPGQGLQFLFEYFSETQRNKGNFPGRFSGRQFSNSRSEMNVSTLELGDSALYLCASSPRASGRASYNEQFFGPGTRLTVL.